This T cell receptor (beta chain) came from a study of PD-1 blockade in mismatch repair-deficient tumors. Study context: All were previously treated, progressing patients with eleven to twelve mismatch repair-deficient cancer types. Overall study results and limits: Tumor-resident clones, often absent from pretreatment blood, expanded after pembrolizumab and then contracted.

Libraries were prepared by immunoSEQ multiplex PCR; TCRdb keeps only in-frame clonotypes and omits some of them. The repertoire holds 15,000 or so clones, with roughly 80% as singletons. V was cut by 3 bases and J by 6 bases, with 9 bases left in between. The CDR3 length is 13 residues. Germline CDR1 and CDR2: KGHSH and LQKENI. All patients were mismatch repair deficient, assessed by either PCR or immunohistochemistry. Regarding this clone: As yet, its antigen is unknown.

The TCR comes from an adult with mismatch repair-deficient cancer. V and J are TRBV18 and TRBJ2-1, with D uncertain. Sequenced here: PBMCs, sampled before pembrolizumab treatment. CDR3 in DNA: TGTGCCAGCTCACCGACGATGACCAATGAGCAGTTCTTC. This sequence encodes CASSPTMTNEQFF. Complete variable domain (other parts from reference TRBV18 and TRBJ2-1): NAGVMQNPRHLVRRRGQEARLRCSPMKGHSHVYWYRQLPEEGLKFMVYLQKENIIDESGMPKERFSAEFPKEGPSILRIQQVVRGDSAAYFCASSPTMTNEQFFGPGTRLTVL.